This T cell receptor beta chain was identified in a study of T cell clones after liver transplantation. Study overall: Tolerant meant at least one year fully off immunosuppression without liver enzymes above twice normal.

The table came from immunoSEQ multiplex PCR; TCRdb's copy has only in-frame clones and leaves some out. The sample includes about 100,000 clones, around four fifths of them seen just once. CDR1 and CDR2 (germline): SEHNR, FQNEAQ (reference sequence). The V gene lost 0 bases and the J gene lost 7 bases, with 7 bases spanning the gap. The CDR3 spans 13 residues. The chain carries TRBV7-9 and TRBJ2-1; D gene unclear. This sequence was found in a human donor who received a liver transplant. Specimen: CD4+ T cells from blood, collected before liver transplant. The CDR3 nucleotides are TGTGCCAGCAGCTTAGCCGCCGGGAATGAGCAGTTCTTC. As protein: CASSLAAGNEQFF.